The source of this T cell receptor beta chain is a study of T cells in Graves' hyperthyroidism and ophthalmopathy. RNA transcripts provided the source from which TCR beta CDR3 regions were amplified. First-round RT-PCR with HTBI primers amplified the TCR CDR3 region. TCRdb recomputed calls from the multiplex PCR reads with MiXCR, one row per CDR3 protein. Of 450,000 to 700,000 distinct CDR3 sequences listed, just over 45% were seen once; the top ten hold around 19%. Trimming cost V 9 bases and J 7 bases, with 9 bases left between them. CDR1 and CDR2 from the germline V gene are SNHLY and FYNNEI. The CDR3 totals 11 residues.

Specimen: peripheral blood or thyroid tissue (not recorded which). The origin of this receptor is an adult woman with Graves' disease, either hyperthyroidism or ophthalmopathy (not recorded which). This rearrangement joins TRBV2 to TRBJ1-4; D gene ambiguous. CDR3 in DNA: TGTGCCAGTGGTCCCGGTGAAAAACTGTTTTTT. Encoded protein: CASGPGEKLFF. Based on the CDR3 plus reference TRBV2 and TRBJ1-4, the full variable domain is EPEVTQTPSHQVTQMGQEVILRCVPISNHLYFYWYRQILGQKVEFLVSFYNNEISEKSEIFDDQFSVERPDGSNFTLKIRSTKLEDSAMYFCASGPGEKLFFGSGTQLSVL.